One T cell receptor beta chain is described in this entry. This sample was included in a study of cytomegalovirus exposure and HLA in healthy donors. This CDR3 contains 18 residues. V gave up 0 bases and J gave up 5 bases, with 23 bases separating them. Per the germline V gene, CDR1 is SGHNT and CDR2 is YYREEE (reference sequence). Both 60 Vbeta primers and 13 Jbeta primers went into the PCR. Repertoires were generated with immunoSEQ multiplex PCR, while TCRdb's copy carries only in-frame clones and drops some. This sample's table reports approximately 150,000 clones. J is TRBJ2-5 and V is TRBV5-4, with D perhaps TRBD1 (6 bases). Sequences were obtained from PBMCs. The clonotype originates from a woman aged 40 to 50 in good health and CMV-seronegative. Here the CDR3 reads CASSLGRGVRIDWETQYF. Here the CDR3 DNA reads TGTGCCAGCAGCTTGGGCAGGGGAGTACGAATTGATTGGGAGACCCAGTACTTC.